Described below is a single T cell receptor (beta chain) sequence and its context. The sample comes from a study of blood T cell repertoires in COVID-19. Study as a whole: Sources were T cells, B-cell-depleted T cells, or PBMCs; the material itself was cDNA or gDNA.

Per the study methods: Estimation of nucleated cell counts relied on the amplification of reference gene primers. This table comes from immunoSEQ multiplex PCR, and its TCRdb copy is limited to in-frame clones, with some not included. The V and J calls and clone size were taken over from that table, and D and trimming were inferred from the DNA. Of hundreds of thousands of clones in the sample, roughly 80% were seen once. J was trimmed by 7 bases and V by 6 bases; bases with no gene match: 8. The CDR3 contains 14 residues. Germline values: CDR1 MNHEY, CDR2 SVGAGI. Cohort placement rested on clinical history that participants reported themselves.

The specimen was PBMCs or T cells enriched from blood (not recorded which). The J gene is TRBJ2-3, the V gene TRBV6-5; 9 positions match TRBD2. This clonotype was obtained from a man aged 30 to 45 with acute COVID-19. The CDR3 bases are TGTGCCAGCAGGCTAGCGGGGCCTCATAATACGCAGTATTTT. Translating it yields CASRLAGPHNTQYF.